The clone carrying this T cell receptor beta chain was seen once. Its cognate antigen is unknown. The sample originates from a study of T cell responses to AZD1222 COVID-19 vaccine. Whole-study findings and limits: Only six people who got AZD1222 tested seropositive at baseline. Increased Spike-specific TCR breadth and depth were observed after two AZD1222 doses. Dominant at 160-218 and 743-854, vaccine-associated CD4 TCRs also spanned spike.

TCRdb's copy holds only in-frame clones and misses some; the assay was immunoSEQ multiplex PCR. This repertoire shows some 74,000 clones, around 81% found once; its top ten account for 20% to 25%. This specimen consisted of peripheral blood, obtained on day 0 of AZD1222 vaccination. The TCR sequence derives from an adult in good health.

CDR3: CAIRGSANYGYTF. CDR3 bases: TGTGCCATCAGGGGCAGTGCTAACTATGGCTACACCTTC. This sequence joins TRBV10-3 and TRBJ1-2; no clear D gene. V was trimmed by 6 bases and J by 0 bases, leaving 8 bases between them. The CDR3 length is 13 residues. Germline V gives CDR1 ENHRY, CDR2 SYGVKD.